This record covers a single T cell receptor (beta chain). The target antigen is unknown. This sample stems from a study of PD-1 blockade in mismatch repair-deficient tumors. Study outcomes and limitations: After pembrolizumab, tumor-resident clones rose rapidly, then generally contracted before radiologic responses.

The protocol was immunoSEQ multiplex PCR, while the TCRdb copy is restricted to in-frame clones and leaves out a portion. The repertoire has more than 50,000 clones, 70% to 90% of them found once; the top ten carry approximately 15%. The germline V and J ends were trimmed by 6 bases and 4 bases, with 23 bases remaining between them. CDR1 is SGHAT, CDR2 FQNNGV, per germline. The CDR3 is made up of 17 amino acids. TCRs were sequenced from a few patients responding to pembrolizumab. Sequenced here: peripheral blood, sampled 52 weeks after starting pembrolizumab. This chain connects TRBV11-2 to TRBJ2-3; a possible D gene is TRBD2 (5 bases). This receptor was identified in an adult with mismatch repair-deficient cancer. For the CDR3, the DNA is TGTGCCAGCAGGCAAGGAGGCTATGGTACTAACTCAGATACGCAGTATTTT. It encodes CASRQGGYGTNSDTQYF.